The rows below give T cell receptor beta chains drawn from one sample of a study of OX40 agonist ivuxolimab in advanced cancers. Assay: immunoSEQ multiplex PCR; the TCRdb copy retains only in-frame clones and omits some. The table records around 20,000 clones, nearly 85% of them present only once. The sample in question was CD4+ or CD8+ T cells sorted from blood, obtained in a trial of the OX40 agonist ivuxolimab. All receptors derive from an adult with an advanced solid tumor such as melanoma, head and neck, liver or kidney cancer. The CDR3 runs from the conserved cysteine through the conserved F or W. A D gene is named only where the DNA matches it firmly. The listing skips clone size in some rows; elsewhere it reads once, few, many or a size class.

abundance,j_gene,v_gene,d_gene,CDR3nt,CDR3aa
.,TRBJ2-3,TRBV10-3,.,TGTGCCATCAGCAATGGGGATACGCAGTATTTT,CAISNGDTQYF
.,TRBJ2-6,TRBV9,TRBD2,TGTGCCAGCAGCGTATTGGGACTAGCAGAAGCTGGGGCCAACGTCCTGACTTTC,CASSVLGLAEAGANVLTF
.,TRBJ2-1,TRBV15,.,TGTGCCACCAGCACCAGCGGTTCCCCCTACAATGAGCAGTTCTTC,CATSTSGSPYNEQFF
.,TRBJ2-1,TRBV11-3,TRBD1,TGTGCCAGCAGCTTGGGACAGGGAATCAATGAGCAGTTCTTC,CASSLGQGINEQFF
.,TRBJ2-2,TRBV5-4,.,TGTGCCAGCAGCCGAACGGTACCCGGGGAGCTGTTTTTT,CASSRTVPGELFF
once,TRBJ2-2,TRBV19,TRBD1,TGTGCCAGTAGTATCCCACAGGGGGTCGGGGAGCTGTTTTTT,CASSIPQGVGELFF
.,TRBJ2-4,TRBV9,TRBD2,TGTGCCAGCAGCGTACTAGCGGGGGGGCCTAAAAACATTCAGTACTTC,CASSVLAGGPKNIQYF
.,TRBJ1-6,TRBV6-1,.,TGTGCCAGCAAGGGCCGGTCGGATTCACCCCTCCACTTT,CASKGRSDSPLHF
.,TRBJ1-5,TRBV11-2,.,TGTGCCAGCAGCTTAGGGGGAGGGTTTATGCAGCCCCAGCATTTT,CASSLGGGFMQPQHF
.,TRBJ1-5,TRBV5-1,.,TGCGCCAGCAGTTTGGGACCCGGGGTAAAACAGCCCCAGCATTTT,CASSLGPGVKQPQHF
.,TRBJ2-3,TRBV13,TRBD2,TGTGCCAGCAGCCTTAGCGGGGGAATCGGTTTCGGCACAGATACGCAGTATTTT,CASSLSGGIGFGTDTQYF
.,TRBJ2-5,TRBV2,.,TGTGCCTCAAACAGGGCCCAAGAGACCCAGTACTTC,CASNRAQETQYF
.,TRBJ2-7,TRBV19,TRBD1,TGTGCCAGTAGCAACAGGGGTCGCTCCTACGAGCAGTACTTC,CASSNRGRSYEQYF
.,TRBJ2-1,TRBV20-1,.,TGCAGCGGATGGCTGAATGAGCAGTTCTTC,CSGWLNEQFF
.,TRBJ1-5,TRBV19,.,TGTGCCAGTAGTATCCCACGGGCCGGGGGCAATCAGCCCCAGCATTTT,CASSIPRAGGNQPQHF
once,TRBJ1-4,TRBV27,TRBD1,TGTGCCAGCAGTTGGACAGGGGTTGAAAAACTGTTTTTT,CASSWTGVEKLFF
.,TRBJ1-1,TRBV6-5,.,TGTGCCACCAACCCGAACGGTCGGGAAGCTTTCTTT,CATNPNGREAFF
.,TRBJ2-5,TRBV5-1,.,TGCGCCAGCAGCTTGACTTGGGGGGAGACCCAGTACTTC,CASSLTWGETQYF
.,TRBJ2-7,TRBV28,.,TGTGCCAGCGCAAAGGGGTTGATGCGCGAGCAGTACTTC,CASAKGLMREQYF
.,TRBJ1-6,TRBV30,.,TGTGCCTGGAAACGGACCCCAGGGCTCAATTCACCCCTCCACTTT,CAWKRTPGLNSPLHF
.,TRBJ1-1,TRBV6-6,TRBD1,TGTGCCAGCAGCCCAACAGGGGGCACTGAAGCTTTCTTT,CASSPTGGTEAFF
.,TRBJ2-7,TRBV11-2,.,TGTGCCAGCACTCCCGATCTGGTGCAGTACTTC,CASTPDLVQYF
.,TRBJ2-7,TRBV20-1,.,TGCAGTGCCCGGGAAAACGAGCAGTACTTC,CSARENEQYF
.,TRBJ2-7,TRBV5-4,.,TGTGCCAGCAGCTCAGGGCCCTACTACGAGCAGTACTTC,CASSSGPYYEQYF